This T cell receptor (beta chain) was observed in a study of OX40 agonist ivuxolimab in advanced cancers. Profiled with immunoSEQ multiplex PCR; TCRdb holds only in-frame clones, not every one. The table shows some 70,000 clones, with 89% occurring only once. The length of the CDR3 is 18 residues. Germline V gives CDR1 MGHDK, CDR2 SYGVNS. With 5 bases clipped from V and 5 bases from J, the junction kept 12 bases outside the gene matches. The V gene is TRBV25-1, the J gene TRBJ1-6; TRBD1 matches at 10 bases. The sequence came from an adult with an advanced solid tumor such as melanoma, head and neck, liver or kidney cancer. Sequences were derived from CD4+ or CD8+ T cells sorted from blood, sampled in a trial of the OX40 agonist ivuxolimab. CDR3 loop: CASSRPDRGRINNSPLHF. The CDR3 bases are TGTGCCAGCAGTCGGCCCGACAGGGGGCGTATCAATAATTCACCCCTCCACTTT.